The 31 T cell receptor beta chains listed next were all sequenced from one sample in a study of OX40 agonist ivuxolimab in advanced cancers. Profiling relied on immunoSEQ multiplex PCR, and the TCRdb table lists in-frame clones only, not all of them. The sample has about 76,000 clones; 75% to 90% are singletons. This specimen was CD4+ or CD8+ T cells sorted from blood, taken in a trial of the OX40 agonist ivuxolimab. The receptor source for this set is an adult with an advanced solid tumor such as melanoma, head and neck, liver or kidney cancer.

This chain links TRBV2 with TRBJ2-5; 9 nucleotides agree with TRBD2. From germline, CDR1 is SNHLY and CDR2 FYNNEI. This CDR3 has 14 residues. With 4 bases clipped from V and 5 bases from J, the junction kept 5 bases outside the gene matches. The CDR3 DNA follows: TGTGCCAGCAGTGGACCGCGGGGGGGGGAGACCCAGTACTTC. Its protein is CASSGPRGGETQYF.

Only a few counts were recorded for this clone. This chain uses TRBV10-1 with TRBJ2-7; the match to TRBD1 covers 7 bases. Germline CDR1 reads WNHNN; CDR2 reads SYGVQD (reference sequence). The CDR3 runs to 14 residues. Trimming took 3 bases from V and 2 from J; bases not matched to a gene: 4. The CDR3: CASSDTGDTYEQYF. CDR3 in DNA: TGCGCCAGCAGTGACACAGGGGACACCTACGAGCAGTACTTC.

This chain joins TRBV6-6 and TRBJ2-1; the D gene is possibly TRBD2 (5 bases). Per germline, CDR1 MNHNY and CDR2 SVGAGI (reference sequence). The CDR3 contains 15 residues. V was shortened by 0 bases and J by 12 bases, with 18 bases between the two germline ends. The CDR3 sequence is CASSYSITSSWGQFF. CDR3 in DNA: TGTGCCAGCAGTTACTCCATTACGTCTAGCTGGGGGCAGTTCTTC.

The gene calls are TRBV18 and TRBJ2-5, with a possible D match to TRBD1 (6 bases). V was pared by 0 bases and J by 14 bases, with 16 bases between. This CDR3 comprises 13 residues. Germline CDR1 reads KGHSH; CDR2 reads LQKENI. Written as DNA, the CDR3 is TGTGCCAGCTCACCACCGAGGTCCCGAGGGGGTTACTTC. It specifies CASSPPRSRGGYF. Full variable domain (rest looked up from reference TRBV18 and TRBJ2-5): NAGVMQNPRHLVRRRGQEARLRCSPMKGHSHVYWYRQLPEEGLKFMVYLQKENIIDESGMPKERFSAEFPKEGPSILRIQQVVRGDSAAYFCASSPPRSRGGYFGPGTRLLVL.

The V gene is TRBV12-5, the J gene TRBJ2-3, with 9 bases identical to TRBD1. Germline lookup yields CDR1 LGHNT and CDR2 FRNRAP. The junction had 5 bases not matched to a gene; V was cut back by 6 bases and J by 1 base. CDR3 length: 15 residues. The CDR3 sequence: CASGRDRERTDTQYF. CDR3 nucleotides: TGTGCTAGTGGACGGGACAGGGAACGCACAGATACGCAGTATTTT.

This clone was found a few times. CDR3 region: CASGEGYNSPLHF. The CDR3 coding sequence is TGTGCCAGCGGGGAGGGCTATAATTCACCCCTCCACTTT. The chain couples TRBV7-3 to TRBJ1-6; D remains ambiguous. Deletions cut 8 bases from V and 3 bases from J, with 8 bases between. Germline V gene data show CDR1 as SGHTA and CDR2 as FQGTGA. CDR3 length: 13 residues.

The chain joins TRBV5-1 to TRBJ2-1; no clear D. Trimming shortened V by 2 bases and J by 4 bases, and 7 bases separated the two germline ends. The CDR3 runs to 13 residues. Per germline, CDR1 SGHRS and CDR2 YFSETQ. CDR3 region: CASSFVQYNEQFF. In nucleotides, the CDR3 is TGCGCCAGCAGCTTCGTACAGTACAATGAGCAGTTCTTC.

In its sample, this clone was seen a few times. V usage is TRBV9 and J usage is TRBJ1-1; 7 bases fit TRBD1. Germline CDR1 and CDR2: SGDLS and YYNGEE. The CDR3 spans 12 residues. V trimming: 4 bases; J trimming: 4 bases; junction bases outside the gene matches: 1. The CDR3 coding sequence is TGTGCCAGCAGCCGACAGGGCACTGAAGCTTTCTTT. Encoded protein: CASSRQGTEAFF. The complete variable domain, with remaining parts taken from reference TRBV9 and TRBJ1-1, reads DSGVTQTPKHLITATGQRVTLRCSPRSGDLSVYWYQQSLDQGLQFLIQYYNGEERAKGNILERFSAQQFPDLHSELNLSSLELGDSALYFCASSRQGTEAFFGQGTRLTVV.

V is TRBV7-9 and J is TRBJ2-1; 10 nucleotides line up with TRBD2. The ends lost 6 bases at V and 6 bases at J; junction bases unmatched: 8. The CDR3 loop spans 15 amino acids. Germline values: CDR1 SEHNR, CDR2 FQNEAQ (reference sequence). In DNA, the CDR3 is TGTGCCAGCAGTTCCGGGACTAGCGCTCTCAATGAGCAGTTCTTC. This translates into CASSSGTSALNEQFF.

This clone has a single count. J is TRBJ1-5 and V is TRBV13; no firm D call. The length of the CDR3 is 15 residues. The germline CDR1 and CDR2 sequences are PRHDT and FYEKMQ (reference sequence). V lost 6 bases, J lost 1 base, and 13 bases lay in between. CDR3 DNA sequence: TGTGCCAGCAGTAGCTCGGCGAAAAGCAATCAGCCCCAGCATTTT. Encoded protein: CASSSSAKSNQPQHF.

This chain links TRBV6-1 with TRBJ1-2; maybe TRBD1 (5 bases). The CDR3 contains 13 residues. The germline V gene has CDR1 MNHNS and CDR2 SASEGT. With 2 bases removed from V and 6 bases from J, the gap between germline ends came to 10 bases. The CDR3 DNA sequence: TGTGCCAGCAGTGAACCAGGGATACATGGCTACACCTTC. Translated: CASSEPGIHGYTF.

This clone was recorded only once. The chain joins TRBV5-6 to TRBJ2-5; 8 positions agree with TRBD2. Germline trimming cut 4 bases from V and 4 bases from J; bases unmatched to any gene: 6. Germline V gene lookup returns CDR1 SGHDT and CDR2 YYEEEE. This CDR3 is 14 amino acids long. The CDR3 sequence: CASSGDGGAETQYF. In DNA form, the CDR3 reads TGTGCCAGCAGCGGGGACGGGGGGGCAGAGACCCAGTACTTC.

A note on this clone: At the DNA level, this CDR3 is encoded by other sequences in the same sample as well. The chain is built from TRBV2 and TRBJ2-3; 10 positions match TRBD2. The CDR3 covers 14 residues. Trimming at V came to 6 bases and at J to 0 bases, leaving 0 bases not matched to a gene. Germline loops: CDR1 SNHLY, CDR2 FYNNEI. The CDR3 loop reads CASRLAGSTDTQYF. The DNA of the CDR3 is TGTGCCAGCAGACTAGCGGGGAGCACAGATACGCAGTATTTT.

CDR3 loop: CASSYSVSFTDTQYF. In nucleotides, the CDR3 is TGTGCCAGCAGTTACTCGGTCAGCTTCACAGATACGCAGTATTTT. The genes are TRBV6-6 and TRBJ2-3; no firm D call. Germline V gives CDR1 MNHNY, CDR2 SVGAGI (reference sequence). This CDR3 has 15 residues. V lost 0 bases and J 2 bases, leaving 9 bases between the germline ends.

The V and J genes are TRBV7-2 and TRBJ1-5, with TRBD1 as a possible D gene (6 bases). Germline V lookup: CDR1 SGHTA, CDR2 FQGNSA. V was trimmed by 5 bases and J by 6 bases, leaving 17 bases between them. The CDR3 is 15 amino acids. Written as DNA, the CDR3 is TGTGCCAGCAGCCTTACCGGGGGGCTGGGTCAGCCCCAGCATTTT. Residues: CASSLTGGLGQPQHF. Full variable domain (outside the CDR3, taken from reference TRBV7-2 and TRBJ1-5): GAGVSQSPSNKVTEKGKDVELRCDPISGHTALYWYRQSLGQGLEFLIYFQGNSAPDKSGLPSDRFSAERTGGSVSTLTIQRTQQEDSAVYLCASSLTGGLGQPQHFGDGTRLSIL.

The rearrangement links TRBV7-6 to TRBJ2-3, with 12 bases that match TRBD2. CDR3 length: 16 amino acids. The trim removed 4 bases at V and 3 bases at J, leaving 5 bases unmatched. Germline V lookup: CDR1 SGHVS, CDR2 FNYEAQ. The CDR3 DNA follows: TGTGCCAGCAGCTACCTAGCGGGGGGGCCAACAGATACGCAGTATTTT. Translated, it gives CASSYLAGGPTDTQYF. The full variable domain, in which reference TRBV7-6 and TRBJ2-3 provide the parts outside the CDR3, is GAGVSQSPRYKVTKRGQDVALRCDPISGHVSLYWYRQALGQGPEFLTYFNYEAQQDKSGLPNDRFSAERPEGSISTLTIQRTEQRDSAMYRCASSYLAGGPTDTQYFGPGTRLTVL.

The V and J genes are TRBV29-1 and TRBJ1-3, with D unclear. Per germline, CDR1 SQVTM and CDR2 ANQGSEA. This CDR3 contains 14 residues. The V and J ends lost 4 bases and 3 bases respectively, with 13 bases between them. The CDR3 loop is CSVAPKAGGNTIYF. CDR3 coding DNA: TGCAGCGTTGCACCGAAAGCGGGTGGAAACACCATATATTTT.

The J gene is TRBJ1-4, the V gene TRBV19; D is unresolved. This CDR3 has 13 residues. With 7 bases removed from V and 6 bases from J, the gap between germline ends came to 12 bases. The germline CDR1 and CDR2 sequences are LNHDA and SQIVND (reference sequence). The CDR3 loop reads CASMSNRYEKLFF. The CDR3 DNA reads TGTGCCAGTATGTCGAATCGGTATGAAAAACTGTTTTTT.

The chain employs TRBV6-6 and TRBJ2-7; either TRBD1 or TRBD2 may fit D (6 bases each). There are 14 residues in the CDR3. V lost 6 bases and J 0 bases, leaving 12 bases between the germline ends. From germline, CDR1 is MNHNY and CDR2 SVGAGI (reference sequence). CDR3 bases: TGTGCCAGCAGCCCCGGGGGCAACTCCTACGAGCAGTACTTC. Translated, it gives CASSPGGNSYEQYF.

The J gene is TRBJ2-7, the V gene TRBV5-1; D uncertain. CDR1 SGHRS and CDR2 YFSETQ come from the germline V gene. Trimming pared 4 bases from V and 0 bases from J, leaving 11 bases between. The CDR3 has 14 residues. For the CDR3, the DNA is TGCGCCAGCAGCGACCGGACCGGCTCCTACGAGCAGTACTTC. The encoded protein is CASSDRTGSYEQYF. The variable domain in full, completed from reference TRBV5-1 and TRBJ2-7, reads KAGVTQTPRYLIKTRGQQVTLSCSPISGHRSVSWYQQTPGQGLQFLFEYFSETQRNKGNFPGRFSGRQFSNSRSEMNVSTLELGDSALYLCASSDRTGSYEQYFGPGTRLTVT.

This chain joins TRBV11-2 and TRBJ2-3; 9 positions agree with TRBD2. The CDR3 is made up of 14 amino acids. V lost 5 bases and J lost 4; bases outside the gene matches: 4. Germline-derived CDR1 and CDR2 are SGHAT and FQNNGV. The DNA for the CDR3 is TGTGCCAGCAGCGTAGCGGGAGAGGCAGATACGCAGTATTTT. Its protein is CASSVAGEADTQYF. Using reference TRBV11-2 and TRBJ2-3 for the parts outside the CDR3, the full variable domain is EAGVAQSPRYKIIEKRQSVAFWCNPISGHATLYWYQQILGQGPKLLIQFQNNGVVDDSQLPKDRFSAERLKGVDSTLKIQPAKLEDSAVYLCASSVAGEADTQYFGPGTRLTVL.

This chain uses TRBV7-9 with TRBJ1-1; 7 positions match TRBD1. Germline V gives CDR1 SEHNR, CDR2 FQNEAQ (reference sequence). This CDR3 spans 13 amino acids. The V and J ends lost 5 bases and 4 bases, in that order; junction bases with no gene match: 4. The CDR3 sequence is CASSPRDSTEAFF. CDR3 DNA sequence: TGTGCCAGCAGCCCTAGGGACAGCACTGAAGCTTTCTTT.

The chain recombines TRBV5-6 with TRBJ1-2; D is uncertain. This CDR3 has 13 residues. The V gene's germline CDR1 is SGHDT and CDR2 YYEEEE. The ends were cut back, 2 bases at V and 4 bases at J, with 9 bases in the middle. CDR3 nucleotides: TGTGCCAGCAGCTTTCGAGAGACCTATGGCTACACCTTC. Encoded protein: CASSFRETYGYTF.

Only one count was recorded for this clone. The rearrangement links TRBV6-1 to TRBJ1-2; no clear D gene. V shed 4 bases and J shed 0 bases, with 15 bases lying between them. The CDR3 loop spans 16 amino acids. Germline V gene lookup returns CDR1 MNHNS and CDR2 SASEGT. CDR3 sequence: CASSVNSGGSNYGYTF. The CDR3 bases are TGTGCCAGCAGTGTCAATTCTGGAGGGTCTAACTATGGCTACACCTTC.

DNA for the CDR3: TGTGCCAGCAGCTTATTCGCTGACAATGAGCAGTTCTTC. Its protein product is CASSLFADNEQFF. The genes are TRBV11-2 and TRBJ2-1; no clear D. V lost 2 bases and J lost 5, with 7 bases in between. The CDR3 length is 13 residues. Germline loops: CDR1 SGHAT, CDR2 FQNNGV.

This chain uses TRBV2 with TRBJ2-7; the D gene is possibly TRBD2 (5 bases). Germline lookup yields CDR1 SNHLY and CDR2 FYNNEI. Between the trimmed V and J ends, which lost 3 bases and 1 base, there was a span of 13 bases. This CDR3 comprises 15 residues. The CDR3 coding sequence is TGTGCCAGCAGTGAGGTAGCGTCTCGTTCCTACGAGCAGTACTTC. Residues: CASSEVASRSYEQYF.

The gene calls are TRBV6-5 and TRBJ2-1, with D possibly being TRBD1 (6 bases). The germline gives CDR1 MNHEY, CDR2 SVGAGI. The CDR3 is 14 amino acids. Trimming cost V 6 bases and J 5 bases, with 14 bases left between them. CDR3 in amino acids: CASRLLGGDNEQFF. The CDR3 region has the DNA TGTGCCAGCAGACTATTAGGGGGTGACAATGAGCAGTTCTTC.

This rearrangement joins TRBV6-4 to TRBJ2-5; 9 nucleotides match TRBD1. After removal of 6 bases from V and 5 bases from J, the junction contained 4 bases not matched to a gene. The germline CDR1 and CDR2 sequences are MRHNA and SNTAGT. There are 13 residues in the CDR3. Written as DNA, the CDR3 is TGTGCCAGCAGCGTAGGACAGGGGGAGACCCAGTACTTC. Translated, it gives CASSVGQGETQYF.

The chain links TRBV30 to TRBJ2-6; TRBD1 might be the D (6 bases). Germline V lookup: CDR1 GTSNPN, CDR2 SVGIG (reference sequence). V was trimmed by 8 bases and J by 0 bases, leaving 8 bases between them. The CDR3 is 13 residues long. The CDR3 here is CAAGVSGANVLTF. The CDR3 DNA follows: TGTGCCGCAGGGGTCTCTGGGGCCAACGTCCTGACTTTC.

The chain joins TRBV7-9 to TRBJ2-1, with 9 bases matching TRBD2. The CDR3 contains 14 residues. CDR1 is SEHNR, CDR2 FQNEAQ, per germline (reference sequence). V gave up 3 bases and J gave up 9 bases; unmatched junction bases: 6. CDR3 bases: TGTGCCAGCAGCTTTCAGCGGGAGGTTTCTGAGCAGTTCTTC. Translated, it gives CASSFQREVSEQFF.

The V call is TRBV7-8, the J call TRBJ1-2, with TRBD1 matching over 7 bases. Germline-derived CDR1 and CDR2 are SGHVS and FQNEAQ. This CDR3 has 13 residues. Trimming at V came to 3 bases and at J to 7 bases, leaving 5 bases not matched to a gene. The CDR3 is CASSFRQGLGYTF. The CDR3 DNA follows: TGTGCCAGCAGCTTCAGACAGGGACTTGGCTACACCTTC.